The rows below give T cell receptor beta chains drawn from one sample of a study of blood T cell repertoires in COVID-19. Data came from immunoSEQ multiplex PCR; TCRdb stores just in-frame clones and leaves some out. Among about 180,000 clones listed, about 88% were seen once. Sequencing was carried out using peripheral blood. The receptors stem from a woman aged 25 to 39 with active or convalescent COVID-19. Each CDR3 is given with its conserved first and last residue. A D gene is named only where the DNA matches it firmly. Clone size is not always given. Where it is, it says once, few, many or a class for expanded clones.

TGTGCCACCGCAGCGTCCTACGAGCAGTACTTC,CATAASYEQYF,NA,TRBJ2-7,TRBV6-5,NA
TGTGCCAGTAGCGCCGGGTGGTTACGGGACACTGAAGCTTTCTTT,CASSAGWLRDTEAFF,NA,TRBJ1-1,TRBV19,NA
TGTGCCAGCAGTTTAAAGATAAGACAGGGCCACGTCTACGAGCAGTACTTC,CASSLKIRQGHVYEQYF,TRBD1,TRBJ2-7,TRBV27,NA
TGTGCCAGCAGTTACGGGGCAGGCCTGAATTACGAGCAGTACTTC,CASSYGAGLNYEQYF,NA,TRBJ2-7,TRBV6-5,NA
TGTGCCAGTAGTATCGTGGGAAACACCATATATTTT,CASSIVGNTIYF,NA,TRBJ1-3,TRBV19,once
TGTGCCAGCAGCCGCCAGGACAGGGGAGTAACTAATGAAAAACTGTTTTTT,CASSRQDRGVTNEKLFF,TRBD1,TRBJ1-4,TRBV7-2,NA
TGTGCTAGTGGTTTGGGAACAGGGGGCACTGAAGCTTTCTTT,CASGLGTGGTEAFF,TRBD1,TRBJ1-1,TRBV12-5,NA
TGTGCCAGTAGTGGCACAGGGGGGAGCAATCAGCCCCAGCATTTT,CASSGTGGSNQPQHF,TRBD1,TRBJ1-5,TRBV19,NA
TGTGCCACCAGTGATGGGACAGGAGTCCAAGAGACCCAGTACTTC,CATSDGTGVQETQYF,TRBD1,TRBJ2-5,TRBV24-1,NA
TGTGCCAGCAGCGTTACCCGGGACAGAGCCTACGAGCAGTACTTC,CASSVTRDRAYEQYF,TRBD1,TRBJ2-7,TRBV5-5,few
TGTGCCAGCAGTTCCCGGACAGGTTTAAACTCCTACGAGCAGTACTTC,CASSSRTGLNSYEQYF,TRBD1,TRBJ2-7,TRBV6-5,NA
TGCAGCGTGGCCTGGACAGGGGCCACTGAAGCTTTCTTT,CSVAWTGATEAFF,TRBD1,TRBJ1-1,TRBV29-1,NA
TGTGCCAGCAGCCGCGGGACTACCGTCGGCAATGAGCAGTTCTTC,CASSRGTTVGNEQFF,TRBD2,TRBJ2-1,TRBV6-2/TRBV6-3,NA
TGTGCCAGCAGCCTAGGGGGAGAGGGGACGGCTTTCTTT,CASSLGGEGTAFF,NA,TRBJ1-1,TRBV3-1/TRBV3-2,NA
TGTGCCAGCAGTGACCCCAGGCAGGGCAACAATTCACCCCTCCACTTT,CASSDPRQGNNSPLHF,NA,TRBJ1-6,TRBV25-1,NA
TGTGCCAGCAGGGGACTAGCGGGAGACGAGCAGTACTTC,CASRGLAGDEQYF,TRBD2,TRBJ2-7,TRBV12-3/TRBV12-4,NA
TGTGCCAGCAAAGGGGGCCTAGGGGGCTACACCTTC,CASKGGLGGYTF,TRBD1,TRBJ1-2,TRBV28,NA
TGCGCCAGCAGCCCGGATCTACGGAGCTATGGCTACACCTTC,CASSPDLRSYGYTF,NA,TRBJ1-2,TRBV5-1,NA
TGTGCCAGCAGTGACCAGCTGACAGGGGCCGGACCCTCCGATGGCTACACCTTC,CASSDQLTGAGPSDGYTF,TRBD1,TRBJ1-2,TRBV25-1,NA
TGTGCCAGCAGTGTGGACAGAGTTCAAGAGACCCAGTACTTC,CASSVDRVQETQYF,NA,TRBJ2-5,TRBV6-4,NA
TGTGCCAGCAGCTTAAGGCTAGCGGGGAACAATGAGCAGTTCTTC,CASSLRLAGNNEQFF,TRBD2,TRBJ2-1,TRBV7-9,NA
TGTGCCAGCAGCCATGCCCATGAGAATGAGCAGTTCTTC,CASSHAHENEQFF,NA,TRBJ2-1,TRBV4-2,NA
TGTGCCAGCAGCCCCGGGACAGGCTGGAACACTGAAGCTTTCTTT,CASSPGTGWNTEAFF,TRBD1,TRBJ1-1,TRBV5-6,NA
TGTGCCAGCAGTTTAAGGGAGCGGGAGACCCAGTACTTC,CASSLRERETQYF,NA,TRBJ2-5,TRBV6-5,NA
TGTGCCAGCAGTTTGGGGGGGCGCGCGGAGCAGTTCTTC,CASSLGGRAEQFF,NA,TRBJ2-1,TRBV28,once
TGTGCCAGCAAAACAGGAGACAGGGGAAGCAATCAGCCCCAGCATTTT,CASKTGDRGSNQPQHF,TRBD1,TRBJ1-5,TRBV19,NA
TGTGCCAGCAGCTTAGAAGGAGGGGGCCTTCACTCCTATAATTCACCCCTCCACTTT,CASSLEGGGLHSYNSPLHF,TRBD1,TRBJ1-6,TRBV11-2,once
TGTGCCAGCAGTTCTGCCCTCGGGGGGAATCTTAATTCACCCCTCCACTTT,CASSSALGGNLNSPLHF,NA,TRBJ1-6,TRBV28,NA
TGTGCCAGCAGGGGACTAGGGGCAGCCAACTATGGCTACACCTTC,CASRGLGAANYGYTF,NA,TRBJ1-2,TRBV7-8,NA
TGTGCCACCAGTGATTTAGGACGGGGGTCCCCTAGCAATCAGCCCCAGCATTTT,CATSDLGRGSPSNQPQHF,NA,TRBJ1-5,TRBV24-1,NA
TGCGCCAGCAGCTTAGATGGCAGGGATGTGGCTGAAGCTTTCTTT,CASSLDGRDVAEAFF,NA,TRBJ1-1,TRBV5-1,NA
TGTGCCAGCTCACTCTGGGACAGAACTGAAGCTTTCTTT,CASSLWDRTEAFF,TRBD1,TRBJ1-1,TRBV18,NA
TGTGCCACCAGCAGAGATCAAAATCACGCGGAGGGTAACACTGAAGCTTTCTTT,CATSRDQNHAEGNTEAFF,NA,TRBJ1-1,TRBV15,NA
TGTGCCAGCAGCCAGCCGACAGGGGTGAAACTGTTTTTT,CASSQPTGVKLFF,TRBD1,TRBJ1-4,TRBV3-1/TRBV3-2,few
TGCGCCAGCAGCCAGGGGCTAGCTCATCAAGAGACCCAGTACTTC,CASSQGLAHQETQYF,NA,TRBJ2-5,TRBV5-1,once
TGTGCCAGCAGCCCACGACATGGGAGCTCCTACAATGAGCAGTTCTTC,CASSPRHGSSYNEQFF,NA,TRBJ2-1,TRBV7-2,NA
TGTGCCATCAGTGATCATGCAGCGGGGGATGAAAAACTGTTTTTT,CAISDHAAGDEKLFF,NA,TRBJ1-4,TRBV10-3,NA
TGTGCCTGGAGTGAGGGGCCCCACACTGAAGCTTTCTTT,CAWSEGPHTEAFF,NA,TRBJ1-1,TRBV30,NA
TGTGCCTGGAGTCTAGGTACAGATACGCAGTATTTT,CAWSLGTDTQYF,NA,TRBJ2-3,TRBV30,NA
TGTGCCAGTAGTATTCGGGAGGAGCTCTACAATGAGCAGTTCTTC,CASSIREELYNEQFF,TRBD2,TRBJ2-1,TRBV19,NA
TGTGCCAGCAAGGGACTGAGCTCCTACAATGAGCAGTTCTTC,CASKGLSSYNEQFF,NA,TRBJ2-1,TRBV13,NA
TGTGCCAGCAGCTTCGGGACAGATCAGCCCCAGCATTTT,CASSFGTDQPQHF,TRBD1,TRBJ1-5,TRBV11-2,once
TGTGCCAGTACGGGGATCTGGGCAGATTCCAATCAGCCCCAGCATTTT,CASTGIWADSNQPQHF,NA,TRBJ1-5,TRBV19,few
TGTGCCAGCAGCTTCTGGGACAGCAAAGAGACCCAGTACTTC,CASSFWDSKETQYF,TRBD1,TRBJ2-5,TRBV7-9,NA
TGTGCCAGCAGGGCGGGACTAGGGGATGGCACAGATACGCAGTATTTT,CASRAGLGDGTDTQYF,TRBD2,TRBJ2-3,TRBV3-1/TRBV3-2,NA
TGTGCCAGCAGAAGCGGGTTCACAGATACGCAGTATTTT,CASRSGFTDTQYF,NA,TRBJ2-3,TRBV7-2,NA